The clone carrying this TCR beta chain has a handful of counts. Germline CDR1 MNHNS, CDR2 SASEGT. The CDR3 loop spans 12 amino acids. With 4 bases removed from V and 5 bases from J, the gap between germline ends came to 8 bases. These data are taken from a study of CD8 T cells in Susac syndrome. The RNA input was about 0.5 to 1 ug, and it was reverse transcribed with random hexamers. By means of immunoSEQ multiplex PCR, TCR beta CDR3 spanning 54 Vbeta and 13 Jbeta underwent amplification. TCRdb processed the immunoSEQ multiplex PCR reads anew with MiXCR; each CDR3 protein has one entry. The data contain under 80,000 distinct CDR3 sequences, approximately 94% of them singletons. CD8+ and CD4+ T cells from blood underwent TCR beta sequencing, which was carried out in a high-throughput format. Patients with Susac syndrome fulfilled recently defined diagnostic criteria for definite or probable disease. TEMRA cells were FACS-enriched, with CD8+ and CD4+ T cells isolated negatively.

The source is a human donor with Susac syndrome. The sequenced sample consisted of CD4+ T cells from PBMCs. The chain links TRBV6-1 to TRBJ2-5; no clear D. CDR3 in amino acids: CASSGFRETQYF. CDR3 DNA: TGTGCCAGCAGTGGGTTCCGGGAGACCCAGTACTTC.